The clone carrying this T cell receptor beta chain was recorded once. Its antigen is not known. Germline lookup yields CDR1 SGHRS and CDR2 YFSETQ. The trim removed 0 bases at V and 0 bases at J, leaving 5 bases unmatched. CDR3 size: 16 residues. Assay: immunoSEQ multiplex PCR; the TCRdb copy retains only in-frame clones and omits some. The sample has about 56,000 clones, 88% seen once. The data were taken from a study of T cell responses to AZD1222 COVID-19 vaccine. Regarding the study as a whole: Only six AZD1222 recipients tested seropositive at baseline.

The chain employs TRBV5-1 and TRBJ2-5, with TRBD2 matching over 7 bases. The sample consisted of peripheral blood, taken on day 0 of AZD1222 vaccination. This clonotype was obtained from an adult in good health. The CDR3 loop is CASSLGALADQETQYF. DNA of the CDR3: TGCGCCAGCAGCTTGGGTGCCCTAGCGGACCAAGAGACCCAGTACTTC.